This TCR beta chain was recorded in a study of blood T cell repertoires in COVID-19. Across the study: Italy, Spain and the United States were the sources of the convalescent and acute COVID-19 samples. Sources were T cells, B-cell-depleted T cells, or PBMCs; the material itself was cDNA or gDNA.

The table came from immunoSEQ multiplex PCR; TCRdb's copy has only in-frame clones and leaves some out. Counted here are 100,000 or so clones, 80% to 90% occurring once; the ten biggest clones make up around 10%. From germline, CDR1 is SGHVS and CDR2 FNYEAQ. Trimming left V 1 base short and J 3 bases short, with 12 bases between. The CDR3 extends over 16 amino acids. The chain is built from TRBV7-6 and TRBJ2-2, with a weak D call TRBD1 (6 bases). The sequence derives from a man between 35 and 55 years old with active or convalescent COVID-19. The sequencing sample was made of peripheral blood. CDR3 region: CASSLVPGDDTGELFF. CDR3 DNA: TGTGCCAGCAGCTTAGTCCCAGGGGACGACACCGGGGAGCTGTTTTTT.